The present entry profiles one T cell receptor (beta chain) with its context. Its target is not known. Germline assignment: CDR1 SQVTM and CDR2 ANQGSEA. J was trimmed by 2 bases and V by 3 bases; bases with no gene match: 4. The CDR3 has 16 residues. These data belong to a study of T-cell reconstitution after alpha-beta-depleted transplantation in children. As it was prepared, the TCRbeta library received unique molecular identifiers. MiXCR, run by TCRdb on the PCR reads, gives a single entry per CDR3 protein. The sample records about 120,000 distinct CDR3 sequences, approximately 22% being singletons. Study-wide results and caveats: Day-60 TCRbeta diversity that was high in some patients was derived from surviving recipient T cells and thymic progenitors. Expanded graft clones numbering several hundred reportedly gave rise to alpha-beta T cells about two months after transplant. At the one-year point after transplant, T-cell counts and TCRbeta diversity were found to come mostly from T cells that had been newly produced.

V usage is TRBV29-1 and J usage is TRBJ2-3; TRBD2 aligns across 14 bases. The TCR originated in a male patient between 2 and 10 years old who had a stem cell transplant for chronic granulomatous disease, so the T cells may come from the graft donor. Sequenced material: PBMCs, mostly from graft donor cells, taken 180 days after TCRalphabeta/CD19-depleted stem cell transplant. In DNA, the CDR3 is TGCAGCGTTGACGGACTAGCGGGGGGCTTCACAGATACGCAGTATTTT. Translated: CSVDGLAGGFTDTQYF.